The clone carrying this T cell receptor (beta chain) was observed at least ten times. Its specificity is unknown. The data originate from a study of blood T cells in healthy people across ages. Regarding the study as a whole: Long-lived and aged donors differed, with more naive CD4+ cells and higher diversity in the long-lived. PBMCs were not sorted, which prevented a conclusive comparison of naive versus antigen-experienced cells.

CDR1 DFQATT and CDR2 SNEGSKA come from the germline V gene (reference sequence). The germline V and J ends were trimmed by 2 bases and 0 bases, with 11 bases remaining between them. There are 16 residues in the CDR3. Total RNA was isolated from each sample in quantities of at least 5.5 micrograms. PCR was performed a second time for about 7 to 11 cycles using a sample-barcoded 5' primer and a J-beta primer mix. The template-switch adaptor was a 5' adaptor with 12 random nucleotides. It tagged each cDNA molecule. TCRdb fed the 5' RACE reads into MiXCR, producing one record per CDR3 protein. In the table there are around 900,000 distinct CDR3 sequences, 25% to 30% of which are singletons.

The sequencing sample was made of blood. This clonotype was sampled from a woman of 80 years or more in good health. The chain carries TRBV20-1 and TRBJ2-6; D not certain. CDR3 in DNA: TGCAGTGCTAGAATGGACGGATACTCTGGGGCCAACGTCCTGACTTTC. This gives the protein CSARMDGYSGANVLTF.